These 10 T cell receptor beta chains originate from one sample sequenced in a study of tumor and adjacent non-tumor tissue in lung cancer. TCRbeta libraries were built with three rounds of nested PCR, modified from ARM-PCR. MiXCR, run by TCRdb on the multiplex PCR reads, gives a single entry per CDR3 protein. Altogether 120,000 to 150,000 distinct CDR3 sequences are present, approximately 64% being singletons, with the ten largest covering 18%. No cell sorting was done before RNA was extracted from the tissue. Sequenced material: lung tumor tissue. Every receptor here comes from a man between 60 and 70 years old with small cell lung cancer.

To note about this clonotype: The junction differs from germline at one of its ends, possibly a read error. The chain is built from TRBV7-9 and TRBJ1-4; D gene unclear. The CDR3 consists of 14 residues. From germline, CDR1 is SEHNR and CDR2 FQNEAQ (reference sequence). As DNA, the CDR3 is TGCGCCAGCAGCTCGGGTCCCGTTAATGAGAAACTGTTTTTT. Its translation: CASSSGPVNEKLFF.

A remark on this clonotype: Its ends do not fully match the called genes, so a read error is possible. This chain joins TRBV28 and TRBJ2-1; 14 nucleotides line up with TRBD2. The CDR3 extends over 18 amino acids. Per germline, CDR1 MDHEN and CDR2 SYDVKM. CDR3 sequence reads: CASSSGLAGGYSYNEQLF. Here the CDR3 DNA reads TGTGCCAGCAGCTCAGGACTAGCGGGAGGCTACTCCTACAATGAGCAGCTCTTC.

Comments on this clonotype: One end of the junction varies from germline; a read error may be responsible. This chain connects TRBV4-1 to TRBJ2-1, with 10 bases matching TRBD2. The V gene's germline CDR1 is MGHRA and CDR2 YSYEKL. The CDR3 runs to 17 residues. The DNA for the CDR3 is TGCGCCAGCAGCCAAATTCGGACTAGCGGCGACTACAATGGGCAGTTCTTC. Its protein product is CASSQIRTSGDYNGQFF.

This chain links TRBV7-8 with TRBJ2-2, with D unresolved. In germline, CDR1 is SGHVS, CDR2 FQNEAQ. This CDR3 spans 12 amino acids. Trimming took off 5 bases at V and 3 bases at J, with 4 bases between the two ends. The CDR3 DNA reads TGTGCCAGCAGCCCACACACCGGGGAGCTGTTTTTT. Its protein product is CASSPHTGELFF. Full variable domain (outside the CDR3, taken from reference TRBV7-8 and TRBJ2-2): GAGVSQSPRYKVAKRGQDVALRCDPISGHVSLFWYQQALGQGPEFLTYFQNEAQLDKSGLPSDRFFAERPEGSVSTLKIQRTQQEDSAVYLCASSPHTGELFFGEGSRLTVL.

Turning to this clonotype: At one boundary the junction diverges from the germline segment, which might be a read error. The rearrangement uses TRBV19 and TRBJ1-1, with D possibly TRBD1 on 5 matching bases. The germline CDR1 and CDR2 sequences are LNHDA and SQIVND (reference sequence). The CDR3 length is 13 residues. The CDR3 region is CASSIGVSTEAFF. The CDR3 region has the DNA TGTGCCAGTAGCATAGGGGTAAGCACTGAAGCTTTCTTT.

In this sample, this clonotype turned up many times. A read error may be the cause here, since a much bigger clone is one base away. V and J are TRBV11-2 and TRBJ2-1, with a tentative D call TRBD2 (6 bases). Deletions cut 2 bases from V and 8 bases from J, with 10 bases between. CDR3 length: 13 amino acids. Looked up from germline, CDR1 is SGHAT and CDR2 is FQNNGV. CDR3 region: CASSLSWEDEQFF. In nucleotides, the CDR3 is TGTGCCAGCAGCTTAAGTTGGGAGGATGAGCAGTTCTTC.

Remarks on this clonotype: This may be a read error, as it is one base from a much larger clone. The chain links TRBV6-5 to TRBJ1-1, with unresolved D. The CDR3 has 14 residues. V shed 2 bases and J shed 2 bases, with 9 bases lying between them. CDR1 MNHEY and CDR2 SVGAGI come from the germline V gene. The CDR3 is CASSYRNSNTEAFF. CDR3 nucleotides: TGTGCCAGCAGTTACAGGAACAGTAACACTGAAGCTTTCTTT.

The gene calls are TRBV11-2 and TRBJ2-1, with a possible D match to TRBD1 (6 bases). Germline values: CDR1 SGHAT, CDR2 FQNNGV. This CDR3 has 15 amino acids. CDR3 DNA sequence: TGTGCTGGCAGCCAAGGGGGTTGGAGTTACAATGAGCAGTTCTTC. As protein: CAGSQGGWSYNEQFF.

DNA of the CDR3: TGCGCCAGCAGCCAAGGGGCGAGTTATAATTCACCCCTCCACTTT. Encoded protein: CASSQGASYNSPLHF. The V and J genes are TRBV4-1 and TRBJ1-6; D gene unclear. CDR3 length: 15 residues. Germline values: CDR1 MGHRA, CDR2 YSYEKL. Trimming stripped 1 base from V and 4 bases from J, with 8 bases between.

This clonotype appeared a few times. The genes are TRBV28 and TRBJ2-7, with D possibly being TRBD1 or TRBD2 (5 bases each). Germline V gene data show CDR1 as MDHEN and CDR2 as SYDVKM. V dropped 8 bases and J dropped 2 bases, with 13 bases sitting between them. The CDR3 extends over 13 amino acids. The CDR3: CASHRGVPYEQYV. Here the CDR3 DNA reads TGTGCCAGCCACCGAGGGGTTCCCTACGAGCAGTACGTC.